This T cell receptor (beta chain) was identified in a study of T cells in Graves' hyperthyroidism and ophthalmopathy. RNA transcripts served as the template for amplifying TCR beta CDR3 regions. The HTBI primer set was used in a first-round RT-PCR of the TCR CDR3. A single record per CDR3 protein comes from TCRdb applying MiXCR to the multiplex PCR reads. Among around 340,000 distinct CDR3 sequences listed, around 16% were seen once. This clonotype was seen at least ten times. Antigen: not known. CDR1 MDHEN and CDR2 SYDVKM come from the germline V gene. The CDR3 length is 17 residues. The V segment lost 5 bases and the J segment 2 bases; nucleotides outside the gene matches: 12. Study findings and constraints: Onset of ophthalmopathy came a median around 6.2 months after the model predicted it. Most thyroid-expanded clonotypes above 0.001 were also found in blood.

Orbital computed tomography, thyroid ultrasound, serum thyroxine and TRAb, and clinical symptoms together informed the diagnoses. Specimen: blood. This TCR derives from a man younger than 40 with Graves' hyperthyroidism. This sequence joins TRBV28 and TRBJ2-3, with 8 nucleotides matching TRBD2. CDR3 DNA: TGTGCCAGCAGTACCCTCGTTCGTAGCGGGAACACAGATACGCAGTATTTT. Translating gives CASSTLVRSGNTDTQYF.